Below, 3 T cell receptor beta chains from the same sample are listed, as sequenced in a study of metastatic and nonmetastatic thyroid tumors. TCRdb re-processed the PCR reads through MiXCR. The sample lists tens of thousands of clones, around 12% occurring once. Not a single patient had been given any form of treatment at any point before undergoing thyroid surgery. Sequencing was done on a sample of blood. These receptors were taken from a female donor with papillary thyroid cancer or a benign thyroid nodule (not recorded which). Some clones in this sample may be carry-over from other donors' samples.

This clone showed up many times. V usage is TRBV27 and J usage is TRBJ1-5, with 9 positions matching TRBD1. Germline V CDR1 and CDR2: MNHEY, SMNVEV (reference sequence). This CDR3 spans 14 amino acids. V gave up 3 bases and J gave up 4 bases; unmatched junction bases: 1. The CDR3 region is CASSLTGGNQPQHF. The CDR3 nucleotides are TGTGCCAGCAGTTTGACAGGGGGTAATCAGCCCCAGCATTTT.

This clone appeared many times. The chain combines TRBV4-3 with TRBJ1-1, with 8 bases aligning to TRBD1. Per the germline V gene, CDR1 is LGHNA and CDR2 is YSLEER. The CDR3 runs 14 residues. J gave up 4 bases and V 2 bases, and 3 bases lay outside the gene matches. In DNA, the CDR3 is TGCGCCAGCAGCCAACTCGACAGGGGCACTGAAGCTTTCTTT. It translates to CASSQLDRGTEAFF.

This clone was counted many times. The CDR3 here is CASSHPPGQGAPANEKLFF. CDR3 in DNA: TGCGCCAGCAGCCATCCGCCGGGACAGGGGGCGCCGGCTAATGAAAAACTGTTTTTT. The chain combines TRBV4-1 with TRBJ1-4, with TRBD1 matching over 12 bases. This CDR3 contains 19 residues. Germline CDR1 is MGHRA and CDR2 is YSYEKL. V lost 3 bases and J lost 3; bases outside the gene matches: 11.